Reported below is one TCR beta chain. The antigen is undetermined. V was clipped by 1 base and J by 5 bases; unmatched bases: 20. Germline assignment: CDR1 LGHNA and CDR2 YNFKEQ. This CDR3 has 21 amino acids. The data originate from a study of shared clonotypes between healthy human individuals. Background on the study: Three CD4 naive, three CD4 memory, two CD8 naive and one CD8 memory plate were used per donor.

Study results and limitations: Estimated clonotype richness was generally higher in naive than memory subsets.

Adult Caucasians living in Nashville, Tennessee made up all of the donors. As handled by the study authors: ImmunoSEQ yielded junction-only sequences lacking quality scores, so filtering differed. Profiled with immunoSEQ multiplex PCR; TCRdb holds only in-frame clones, not every one. V, J and clone size reflect that table, while D and trimming were determined from the DNA. The sample consists of 600,000 to 700,000 clones, around 73% of them appearing once. Sequencing input: memory CD4+ T cells sorted from blood. Documented subset: CD45RA-negative fraction. The receptor's source is a woman aged 25 to 39 in good health. The chain joins TRBV4-2 to TRBJ2-1; 10 positions agree with TRBD2. The chain's CDR3 is CASSQVKTKGRLAGVHNEQFF. The DNA of the CDR3 is TGTGCCAGCAGCCAAGTGAAAACCAAAGGCCGCCTAGCGGGAGTGCACAATGAGCAGTTCTTC.